This T cell receptor beta chain was profiled in a study of T-cell memory formation after mild COVID-19. One entry per CDR3 protein results from TCRdb running MiXCR on the 5' RACE reads. The sample includes around 400,000 distinct CDR3 sequences, more than 20% of them seen just once. General observations from the study: Contracting CD4+ clones sat mainly in CM and EM; CD8+ in EMRA.

A word on this clonotype: Its specificity is not known.

Sequenced sample: PBMCs or a T cell subset sorted from them (not recorded which). The sequence came from an adult woman who had mild COVID-19 (a few samples of this study predate the infection). Cell type and time point are not known.

The CDR3 DNA reads TGTGCCAGCAGCGTAGCAGGTCTTGGGGCGGGGGAGCAGTTCTTC. This encodes CASSVAGLGAGEQFF. The chain combines TRBV9 with TRBJ2-1; a weak D match, TRBD2 (6 bases). V lost 0 bases to trimming and J lost 10 bases, with 17 bases between them. From germline, CDR1 is SGDLS and CDR2 YYNGEE. The CDR3 covers 15 residues.